Following are 9 T cell receptor beta chains from one sample sequenced in a study of cytomegalovirus exposure and HLA in healthy donors. The study ran its PCR with 60 Vbeta and 13 Jbeta primers. Here immunoSEQ multiplex PCR was the method, and the copy in TCRdb shows in-frame clones only, minus some. The listing contains about 140,000 clones. The sequencing sample was made of PBMCs. The receptor set was obtained from a woman aged 18-30 years in good health and CMV-seronegative.

The chain uses TRBV5-4 and TRBJ2-5; TRBD2 matches 14 bases. The V gene's germline CDR1 is SGHNT and CDR2 YYREEE (reference sequence). This CDR3 region has 18 residues. Trimming at V came to 4 bases and at J to 2 bases, leaving 10 bases not matched to a gene. The CDR3 region is CASSTGTSGRGRQETQYF. CDR3 in DNA: TGTGCCAGCAGCACCGGGACTAGCGGGAGAGGGAGGCAAGAGACCCAGTACTTC.

The rearrangement joins TRBV11-2 to TRBJ2-7, with 7 bases fitting TRBD1. The V segment lost 4 bases and the J segment 0 bases; nucleotides outside the gene matches: 15. This CDR3 has 18 residues. Germline assignment: CDR1 SGHAT and CDR2 FQNNGV. The DNA for the CDR3 is TGTGCCAGCAGCTCGCAGATGGGACCGGGACAGTTCTCCTACGAGCAGTACTTC. Its protein product is CASSSQMGPGQFSYEQYF.

The rearrangement links TRBV4-3 to TRBJ1-2, with 9 nucleotides matching TRBD1. This CDR3 comprises 14 residues. J was trimmed by 5 bases and V by 2 bases; bases with no gene match: 3. Germline V lookup: CDR1 LGHNA, CDR2 YSLEER. CDR3 in amino acids: CASSQSTGGYGYTF. CDR3 coding DNA: TGCGCCAGCAGCCAATCGACAGGGGGGTATGGCTACACCTTC.

The chain employs TRBV7-2 and TRBJ2-3, with 11 bases fitting TRBD2. The CDR3 totals 15 residues. Germline V gene sequence: CDR1 SGHTA, CDR2 FQGNSA. Trimming removed 5 bases from V and 4 bases from J; junction bases left unmatched: 5. CDR3 amino acids: CASSQTSGNADTQYF. Here the CDR3 DNA reads TGTGCCAGCAGCCAGACTAGCGGGAATGCAGATACGCAGTATTTT.

The chain has TRBV11-3 and TRBJ2-1, with D possibly matching TRBD2 (6 bases). In germline, CDR1 is SGHNT, CDR2 YENEEA. Trimming took off 5 bases at V and 11 bases at J, with 16 bases between the two ends. The CDR3 loop spans 13 amino acids. In nucleotides, the CDR3 is TGTGCCAGCAGCAACTCTACGGGAGAAAAGCAGTTCTTC. Protein product: CASSNSTGEKQFF.

This clone ranks as medium-sized (0.01 to 0.1%) in terms of frequency. The chain uses TRBV7-9 and TRBJ2-3; D unresolved. CDR3 size: 16 residues. The germline CDR1 and CDR2 sequences are SEHNR and FQNEAQ (reference sequence). Trimming took 1 base from V and 2 from J, leaving 13 bases between them. The CDR3 coding sequence is TGTGCCAGCAGCTTAGGTCGGGTGTCACACACAGATACGCAGTATTTT. Its translation: CASSLGRVSHTDTQYF.

The rearrangement links TRBV4-1 to TRBJ1-1, with D possibly TRBD1 on 6 matching bases. Germline lookup yields CDR1 MGHRA and CDR2 YSYEKL. Trimming removed 1 base from V and 0 bases from J, with 21 bases in between. There are 19 residues in the CDR3. CDR3: CASSQGPGGAGGLNTEAFF. CDR3 bases: TGCGCCAGCAGCCAAGGGCCGGGTGGAGCGGGGGGCCTGAACACTGAAGCTTTCTTT.

The rearrangement uses TRBV2 and TRBJ2-4, with D hard to call. The CDR3 is 10 residues long. Germline values: CDR1 SNHLY, CDR2 FYNNEI. CDR3 sequence: CGVSRDIQYF. The CDR3 nucleotides are TGTGGAGTTTCCCGGGACATTCAGTACTTC.

The chain employs TRBV9 and TRBJ1-1; 12 nucleotides match TRBD1. Trimming at V came to 0 bases and at J to 9 bases, leaving 12 bases not matched to a gene. CDR1 and CDR2 from the germline V gene are SGDLS and YYNGEE. CDR3 length: 17 amino acids. This CDR3 is CASSVGGTGGAPSQAFF. In DNA, the CDR3 is TGTGCCAGCAGCGTAGGAGGGACAGGGGGCGCGCCGTCCCAAGCTTTCTTT.